This entry lists 15 T cell receptor beta chains sequenced from one sample in a study of OX40 agonist ivuxolimab in advanced cancers. Profiled with immunoSEQ multiplex PCR; TCRdb holds only in-frame clones, not every one. The sample lists 65,000 to 85,000 clones; approximately 81% were seen once. The sample in question was CD4+ or CD8+ T cells sorted from blood, obtained in a trial of the OX40 agonist ivuxolimab. All receptors derive from an adult with an advanced solid tumor such as melanoma, head and neck, liver or kidney cancer.

This clone appeared a single time. This sequence joins TRBV2 and TRBJ2-7; possible D gene TRBD2, 5 bases. Germline assignment: CDR1 SNHLY and CDR2 FYNNEI. Deletions cut 3 bases from V and 1 base from J, with 10 bases between. This CDR3 contains 14 residues. CDR3: CASSDGGRSYEQYF. The CDR3, as DNA: TGTGCCAGCAGTGATGGCGGGCGTTCCTACGAGCAGTACTTC.

The V call is TRBV4-1, the J call TRBJ2-7; TRBD1 matches 12 bases. In germline, CDR1 is MGHRA, CDR2 YSYEKL. Germline trimming cut 4 bases from V and 5 bases from J; bases unmatched to any gene: 6. The CDR3 runs to 15 residues. The CDR3 DNA is TGCGCCAGCAGCCTCTCAGGGACAGGGGGCGACGAGCAGTACTTC. The encoded protein is CASSLSGTGGDEQYF.

The V gene is TRBV5-5, the J gene TRBJ2-1; a possible D gene is TRBD2 (6 bases). The CDR3 extends over 16 amino acids. Trimming shortened V by 3 bases and J by 4 bases, and 17 bases separated the two germline ends. The germline V gene has CDR1 SGHKS and CDR2 YYEKEE (reference sequence). CDR3 sequence reads: CASSSLTGVGYNEQFF. In DNA form, the CDR3 reads TGTGCCAGCAGCTCGTTAACGGGGGTAGGGTACAATGAGCAGTTCTTC.

The CDR3 DNA reads TGTGCCAGCAGTAGGGTTCAGGGGTACGAGCAGTACTTC. This translates into CASSRVQGYEQYF. The chain recombines TRBV28 with TRBJ2-7, with D perhaps matching TRBD1 (6 bases). The CDR3 extends over 13 amino acids. CDR1 MDHEN and CDR2 SYDVKM come from the germline V gene. The V gene lost 5 bases and the J gene lost 4 bases, with 12 bases spanning the gap.

The CDR3 bases are TGTGCCAGCAGTGAGGGCGGGATCAAGGAGCAGTACTTC. Residues: CASSEGGIKEQYF. The chain employs TRBV2 and TRBJ2-7, with D perhaps matching TRBD2 (6 bases). CDR1 SNHLY and CDR2 FYNNEI come from the germline V gene. Trimming pared 3 bases from V and 7 bases from J, leaving 13 bases between. This CDR3 region has 13 residues.

The chain employs TRBV4-2 and TRBJ1-3; no firm D call. V shed 1 base and J shed 0 bases, with 10 bases lying between them. There are 16 residues in the CDR3. The germline V gene encodes CDR1 LGHNA and CDR2 YNFKEQ. CDR3 sequence reads: CASSQVTANSGNTIYF. As DNA, the CDR3 is TGTGCCAGCAGCCAAGTGACCGCCAACTCTGGAAACACCATATATTTT.

J is TRBJ2-6 and V is TRBV11-2; perhaps TRBD1 as D (5 bases). The germline V gene encodes CDR1 SGHAT and CDR2 FQNNGV. The length of the CDR3 is 15 residues. Trimming shortened V by 4 bases and J by 6 bases, and 13 bases separated the two germline ends. CDR3 coding DNA: TGTGCCAGCAGCTCTAGACAGTTCGAGGCCAACGTCCTGACTTTC. Translation gives CASSSRQFEANVLTF.

V and J are TRBV28 and TRBJ2-5, with TRBD2 matching 9 bases. V lost 3 bases, J lost 2 bases, and 1 base stayed unmatched. Looked up from germline, CDR1 is MDHEN and CDR2 is SYDVKM. The CDR3 sequence is 14 residues long. The CDR3 loop reads CASSFAGGQETQYF. The CDR3 DNA follows: TGTGCCAGCAGTTTTGCGGGAGGGCAAGAGACCCAGTACTTC. Drawing the rest from reference TRBV28 and TRBJ2-5, the complete variable domain is DVKVTQSSRYLVKRTGEKVFLECVQDMDHENMFWYRQDPGLGLRLIYFSYDVKMKEKGDIPEGYSVSREKKERFSLILESASTNQTSMYLCASSFAGGQETQYFGPGTRLLVL.

V is TRBV9 and J is TRBJ1-1, with 7 bases identical to TRBD1. The CDR3 is 15 residues long. J gave up 5 bases and V 2 bases, and 9 bases lay outside the gene matches. The germline CDR1 and CDR2 sequences are SGDLS and YYNGEE. CDR3 coding DNA: TGTGCCAGCAGCGTTCTCAGGGGGGGAGGAACTGAAGCTTTCTTT. It codes for CASSVLRGGGTEAFF.

The chain couples TRBV19 to TRBJ1-2; unclear D gene. Trimming cost V 5 bases and J 14 bases, with 24 bases left between them. This CDR3 has 14 amino acids. Looked up from germline, CDR1 is LNHDA and CDR2 is SQIVND (reference sequence). The CDR3 bases are TGTGCCAGTAGTCCCTCCAACCAGCAGGCATCGTTTACCTTC. Translating gives CASSPSNQQASFTF.

V gene TRBV7-8 combines with J gene TRBJ1-5, with 9 bases lining up with TRBD1. V lost 4 bases to trimming and J lost 4 bases; unmatched junction nucleotides: 5. CDR1 and CDR2 (germline): SGHVS, FQNEAQ. The CDR3 consists of 15 residues. CDR3 DNA sequence: TGTGCCAGCAGCTACACCGGGACAGGGAATCAGCCCCAGCATTTT. Amino acid sequence: CASSYTGTGNQPQHF. Drawing the rest from reference TRBV7-8 and TRBJ1-5, the complete variable domain is GAGVSQSPRYKVAKRGQDVALRCDPISGHVSLFWYQQALGQGPEFLTYFQNEAQLDKSGLPSDRFFAERPEGSVSTLKIQRTQQEDSAVYLCASSYTGTGNQPQHFGDGTRLSIL.

This clone is a singleton in its sample. The chain combines TRBV5-6 with TRBJ1-6, with D perhaps TRBD1 (6 bases). The CDR3 is 16 residues long. Germline values: CDR1 SGHDT, CDR2 YYEEEE. V was cut by 4 bases and J by 9 bases, with 20 bases left in between. This CDR3 is CASSGSRDTLGSPLHF. The CDR3 DNA reads TGTGCCAGCAGCGGGTCTAGGGACACTCTTGGTTCACCCCTCCACTTT.

V gene TRBV19 combines with J gene TRBJ1-5, with 9 bases lining up with TRBD1. Unmatched junction bases numbered 8, after V lost 4 bases and J lost 7 bases. Germline CDR1 and CDR2: LNHDA and SQIVND (reference sequence). The CDR3 runs to 15 residues. CDR3 sequence: CASSTGTGNGQPQHF. DNA of the CDR3: TGTGCCAGTAGTACCGGGACAGGGAACGGGCAGCCCCAGCATTTT. The full variable domain, with the rest looked up from reference TRBV19 and TRBJ1-5, is DGGITQSPKYLFRKEGQNVTLSCEQNLNHDAMYWYRQDPGQGLRLIYYSQIVNDFQKGDIAEGYSVSREKKESFPLTVTSAQKNPTAFYLCASSTGTGNGQPQHFGDGTRLSIL.

The V gene is TRBV5-5, the J gene TRBJ2-7; TRBD1 matches at 7 bases. The CDR3 has 15 residues. Germline loops: CDR1 SGHKS, CDR2 YYEKEE (reference sequence). The trim removed 0 bases at V and 7 bases at J, leaving 10 bases unmatched. The CDR3 loop reads CASSLGQGRFGEQYF. CDR3 DNA sequence: TGTGCCAGCAGCTTGGGACAGGGCCGCTTTGGGGAGCAGTACTTC.

The gene calls are TRBV6-6 and TRBJ2-5, with 7 bases lining up with TRBD1. The CDR3 extends over 13 amino acids. Trimming cost V 7 bases and J 4 bases; bases outside gene matches: 6. CDR1 is MNHNY and CDR2 is SVGAGI in the germline V gene (reference sequence). As DNA, the CDR3 is TGTGCCAGCAATGACAGGGCGGGAGAGACCCAGTACTTC. Translation gives CASNDRAGETQYF.